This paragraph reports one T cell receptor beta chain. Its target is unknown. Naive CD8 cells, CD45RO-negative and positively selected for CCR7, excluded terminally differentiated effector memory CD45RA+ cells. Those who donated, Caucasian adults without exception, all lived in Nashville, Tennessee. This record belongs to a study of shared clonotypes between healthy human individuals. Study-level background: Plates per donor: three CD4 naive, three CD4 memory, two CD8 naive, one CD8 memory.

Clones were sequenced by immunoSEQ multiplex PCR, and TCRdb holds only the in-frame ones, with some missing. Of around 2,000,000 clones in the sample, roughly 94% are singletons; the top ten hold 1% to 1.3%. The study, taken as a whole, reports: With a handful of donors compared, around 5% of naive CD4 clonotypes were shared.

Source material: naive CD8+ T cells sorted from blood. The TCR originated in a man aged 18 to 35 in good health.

CDR3: CASSLWYMGVYNEQFF. CDR3 DNA: TGTGCCAGCAGCTTATGGTACATGGGGGTTTACAATGAGCAGTTCTTC. This chain links TRBV13 with TRBJ2-1; D may be TRBD1 or TRBD2 (5 bases each). Trimming left V 2 bases short and J 4 bases short, with 15 bases between. The V gene's germline CDR1 is PRHDT and CDR2 FYEKMQ (reference sequence). This CDR3 region has 16 residues.